The following is a T cell receptor (beta chain) sequence with its context. This specimen belongs to a study of blood T cell repertoires in COVID-19. On the study more broadly: Sources were T cells, B-cell-depleted T cells, or PBMCs; the material itself was cDNA or gDNA.

Authors' methods: How many nucleated cells were present was estimated from reference gene primer amplification. The table came from immunoSEQ multiplex PCR; TCRdb's copy has only in-frame clones and leaves some out. V and J calls and clone size are copied from that table; D and trimming were computed from the DNA. Of about 200,000 clones in the sample, 75% to 90% were seen once. The germline CDR1 and CDR2 sequences are MNHEY and SVGEGT. The CDR3 is made up of 13 amino acids. The V and J ends lost 0 bases and 5 bases respectively, with 8 bases between them. The sequenced sample was peripheral blood. The chain links TRBV6-2 or TRBV6-3 to TRBJ2-7; D is perhaps TRBD2 (5 bases). The TCR originated in a man aged 35-49 years with acute or convalescent COVID-19. The CDR3 DNA is TGTGCCAGCAGTTACTCGACGGGGAACGAGCAGTACTTC. Translation gives CASSYSTGNEQYF.